These 17 T cell receptor beta chains were all obtained from the same sample, sequenced in a study of blood T cells in healthy people across ages. Through a sample-barcoded 5' primer and a J-beta primer mix, a second PCR was run for roughly 7 to 12 cycles. One entry per CDR3 protein, called by TCRdb with MiXCR from the 5' RACE reads. This table holds over 950,000 distinct CDR3 sequences, about 53% found once. The specimen sequenced was blood. These receptor sequences come from a woman aged 55-69 years in good health.

This clonotype turned up a few times. The chain employs TRBV5-1 and TRBJ2-7, with a tentative D call TRBD2 (5 bases). CDR1 is SGHRS and CDR2 is YFSETQ in the germline V gene. This CDR3 is 13 amino acids long. The V gene lost 2 bases and the J gene lost 2 bases, with 8 bases spanning the gap. The CDR3 is CASSFEGAYEQYF. Written as DNA, the CDR3 is TGCGCCAGCAGCTTCGAGGGAGCCTACGAGCAGTACTTC. The full variable domain, its missing parts supplied by reference TRBV5-1 and TRBJ2-7, is KAGVTQTPRYLIKTRGQQVTLSCSPISGHRSVSWYQQTPGQGLQFLFEYFSETQRNKGNFPGRFSGRQFSNSRSEMNVSTLELGDSALYLCASSFEGAYEQYFGPGTRLTVT.

The chain has TRBV20-1 and TRBJ2-3; TRBD2 matches at 10 bases. The CDR3 sequence is 15 residues long. Germline V gene lookup returns CDR1 DFQATT and CDR2 SNEGSKA (reference sequence). V was pared by 6 bases and J by 4 bases, with 10 bases of the junction left unmatched. This CDR3 reads CSAQKAGGPADTQYF. Here the CDR3 DNA reads TGCAGTGCCCAGAAAGCGGGAGGGCCCGCAGATACGCAGTATTTT.

This CDR3 reads CAISDPPTDTQYF. Written as DNA, the CDR3 is TGTGCCATCAGTGACCCCCCCACAGATACGCAGTATTTT. V is TRBV10-3 and J is TRBJ2-3; no clear D gene. The V and J ends lost 3 bases and 2 bases respectively, with 6 bases between them. CDR1 is ENHRY, CDR2 SYGVKD, per germline. This CDR3 contains 13 residues.

This chain joins TRBV3-1 and TRBJ1-4, with a weak D call TRBD1 (6 bases). Trimming left V 1 base short and J 6 bases short, with 15 bases between. The CDR3 covers 16 residues. The V gene's germline CDR1 is LGHDT and CDR2 YNNKEL (reference sequence). The CDR3 region is CASSQVWGGHHEKLFF. In DNA, the CDR3 is TGTGCCAGCAGCCAAGTTTGGGGGGGACATCATGAAAAACTGTTTTTT. The variable domain in full, completed from reference TRBV3-1 and TRBJ1-4, reads DTAVSQTPKYLVTQMGNDKSIKCEQNLGHDTMYWYKQDSKKFLKIMFSYNNKELIINETVPNRFSPKSPDKAHLNLHINSLELGDSAVYFCASSQVWGGHHEKLFFGSGTQLSVL.

The rearrangement joins TRBV5-1 to TRBJ2-4; 11 bases match TRBD2. Germline CDR1 and CDR2: SGHRS and YFSETQ. This CDR3 comprises 15 residues. Trimming took 4 bases from V and 5 from J; bases not matched to a gene: 5. This CDR3 reads CASSQNSGRENIQYF. CDR3 nucleotides: TGCGCCAGCAGCCAGAATAGCGGGAGGGAAAACATTCAGTACTTC.

The chain combines TRBV12-3 or TRBV12-4 with TRBJ1-4, with a weak D call TRBD1 (5 bases). The CDR3 spans 13 residues. The V gene lost 5 bases and the J gene lost 12 bases, with 16 bases spanning the gap. The CDR3 sequence: CASSVGTPPQLFF. The CDR3 coding sequence is TGTGCCAGCAGTGTAGGGACCCCTCCACAACTGTTTTTT.

Only a few counts were recorded for this clonotype. The chain combines TRBV5-1 with TRBJ2-7, with D possibly being TRBD1 or TRBD2 (5 bases each). V shed 5 bases and J shed 0 bases, with 15 bases lying between them. This CDR3 has 15 residues. CDR1 SGHRS and CDR2 YFSETQ come from the germline V gene. CDR3 DNA sequence: TGCGCCAGCAGGACGGGGTGGGACGGCTCCTACGAGCAGTACTTC. It yields the protein CASRTGWDGSYEQYF.

This clonotype was observed a few times. The chain employs TRBV12-3 or TRBV12-4 and TRBJ2-5, with 10 nucleotides matching TRBD1. The tail of the sequence fits TRBJ2-7 better, so the J call may be wrong. The CDR3 extends over 15 amino acids. The CDR3 region has the DNA TGTGCCAGCAGTACCCGGGACAGGGGAGGCTACGAGCAGTACTTC. Translated: CASSTRDRGGYEQYF.

This clonotype was detected only a few times. The chain is built from TRBV20-1 and TRBJ2-7; D possibly corresponds to TRBD2 (5 bases). CDR1 and CDR2 from the germline V gene are DFQATT and SNEGSKA (reference sequence). V was trimmed by 3 bases and J by 3 bases, leaving 12 bases between them. There are 13 residues in the CDR3. This CDR3 is CSARGETYYEQYF. DNA for the CDR3: TGCAGTGCTAGGGGAGAGACCTACTACGAGCAGTACTTC.

The V call is TRBV7-8, the J call TRBJ2-7; 8 nucleotides align to TRBD1. CDR3 length equals 14 residues. The ends lost 5 bases at V and 6 bases at J; junction bases unmatched: 9. Looked up from germline, CDR1 is SGHVS and CDR2 is FQNEAQ. CDR3 sequence: CASSPVDREAEQYF. The DNA for the CDR3 is TGTGCCAGCAGCCCAGTGGACAGGGAGGCCGAGCAGTACTTC.

The V and J genes are TRBV7-9 and TRBJ2-5; D may be TRBD1 (6 bases). V was clipped by 0 bases and J by 1 base, with 9 bases between them. The CDR3 covers 15 residues. The germline CDR1 and CDR2 sequences are SEHNR and FQNEAQ (reference sequence). The CDR3 reads CASSLATGIQETQYF. The CDR3 DNA sequence: TGTGCCAGCAGCTTAGCGACAGGAATCCAAGAGACCCAGTACTTC. The full variable domain, rest sourced from reference TRBV7-9 and TRBJ2-5, is DTGVSQNPRHKITKRGQNVTFRCDPISEHNRLYWYRQTLGQGPEFLTYFQNEAQLEKSRLLSDRFSAERPKGSFSTLEIQRTEQGDSAMYLCASSLATGIQETQYFGPGTRLLVL.

This chain joins TRBV20-1 and TRBJ2-3, with 11 positions matching TRBD2. The CDR3 is 15 residues long. V lost 5 bases, J lost 5 bases, and 9 bases stayed unmatched. The germline gives CDR1 DFQATT, CDR2 SNEGSKA (reference sequence). CDR3 coding DNA: TGCAGTGCTTCAAATAGCGGGAGGGCGGTAGATACGCAGTATTTT. Residues: CSASNSGRAVDTQYF.

The rearrangement uses TRBV7-3 and TRBJ2-7, with no clear D. This CDR3 contains 15 residues. CDR1 SGHTA and CDR2 FQGTGA come from the germline V gene. The ends were cut back, 1 base at V and 1 base at J, with 11 bases in the middle. As DNA, the CDR3 is TGTGCCAGCAGCTTAAACCCCGGCAGTTCCTACGAGCAGTACTTC. Amino acids: CASSLNPGSSYEQYF.

The chain recombines TRBV30 with TRBJ2-1; 12 nucleotides agree with TRBD2. After removal of 0 bases from V and 9 bases from J, the junction contained 3 bases not matched to a gene. The germline CDR1 and CDR2 sequences are GTSNPN and SVGIG (reference sequence). This CDR3 is 14 amino acids long. In nucleotides, the CDR3 is TGTGCCTGGAGTGTAGGACTAGCGGGAATTGAGCAGTTCTTC. Protein: CAWSVGLAGIEQFF.

This rearrangement joins TRBV20-1 to TRBJ1-1; 8 bases line up with TRBD1. Looked up from germline, CDR1 is DFQATT and CDR2 is SNEGSKA (reference sequence). The CDR3 has 14 amino acids. Germline trimming cut 2 bases from V and 5 bases from J; bases unmatched to any gene: 7. CDR3 sequence (DNA): TGCAGTGCTAGATTCAGGGGGCAGGTAACTGAAGCTTTCTTT. It translates to CSARFRGQVTEAFF.

CDR3 DNA sequence: TGTGCCAGCATCACAGGACAGCGCAATGAGCAGTTCTTC. The encoded protein is CASITGQRNEQFF. The V and J genes are TRBV28 and TRBJ2-1; tentatively, D is TRBD1 (6 bases). The CDR3 runs 13 residues. V lost 7 bases and J lost 6, with 13 bases in between. Germline-derived CDR1 and CDR2 are MDHEN and SYDVKM. The full variable domain, completed using reference TRBV28 and TRBJ2-1, is DVKVTQSSRYLVKRTGEKVFLECVQDMDHENMFWYRQDPGLGLRLIYFSYDVKMKEKGDIPEGYSVSREKKERFSLILESASTNQTSMYLCASITGQRNEQFFGPGTRLTVL.

Turning to this clonotype: One junction end does not reproduce the germline sequence, and a read error may be involved. The chain joins TRBV15 to TRBJ2-5, with TRBD1 matching 9 bases. The end of the DNA aligns better with TRBJ2-7, so the J call may be wrong. Germline V gene sequence: CDR1 LNHNV, CDR2 YYDKDF (reference sequence). CDR3 length equals 16 residues. The CDR3 nucleotides read TGTGTCACCAGCAGAGGAACCGGGACAGGGATGTCCGAGCAGTACTTC. It specifies CVTSRGTGTGMSEQYF.